Described below is a single TCR beta chain sequence and its context. Its antigen target is currently unknown. The record has no base qualities; no much larger clone is one base away. On a MiSeq, deep resolution sequencing aimed for a depth between 1 in 1 million and 1 in 200,000 T cells, with each clonotype covered about 9.2x on average. The immunoSEQ hsTCRB Kit was used to generate the TCR beta libraries. On the study's bioinformatics: The data were analyzed with ImmunoSEQ Analyzer and ImmunoSEQ Data Assistant, and V, D and J gene assignments followed IMGT definitions. Clonality, which ranges from 0 to 1, was calculated by subtracting the normalized Shannon entropy of productive rearrangement frequencies from one. Public clonotype analysis was restricted to overrepresented clonotypes comprising at least 0.05% of each patient's repertoire. Fewer than 15 repertoires from age-matched healthy donors, obtained from immuneACCESS, served as clonality controls. Imported from immuneACCESS, the table was reduced by TCRdb to in-frame sequences with V and J called. These copies leave out some clones; in studies compared against another copy, an unresolved V gene accounts for under half, and the cause of the remainder is not known. That table is the source of V, J and clone size, and D and trimming were worked out from the DNA. The sample contains about 270,000 clones, approximately 76% of them found a single time. The ten largest clones add up to about 5.7% of the sample.

The sample belongs to a study of cytotoxic CD8 clonotypes in ibrutinib-treated CLL (dated by TCRdb to about 2021). Background on the whole study: The cohort included about 15 treatment-naive and some 10 relapsed/refractory patients; roughly 17 were IGHV unmutated. Partial responses were observed in about 25 patients and complete responses in 2; after a median follow-up of around 68 months, remission was maintained in around 14 patients and progression was observed in approximately 12. Response samples were obtained after a median of 12 months of treatment, with a range of roughly 6 to 36 months. An average of roughly 250,000 productive templates and approximately 90,000 productive rearrangements was obtained per sample. Longitudinal samples were obtainable from about 30% of the 86 participants in the trial. Cryopreserved peripheral blood mononuclear cells were collected before treatment, at response, and at either disease progression or sustained remission. Every sample from remission and from progressive disease was obtained while the patients were still on ibrutinib. On the study overall, not on this receptor specifically: Public clonotypes were rare and either shrank or stayed stable during treatment, and the rise in clonality at ibrutinib response reflected expansion of private clonotypes. Sampling times were not matched between sustained-remission and progressing patients, and lymph node repertoires were not studied. Clonality rose at ibrutinib response, remained stable during sustained remission, and dropped back toward baseline at progression. Baseline clonality was found to be higher than that of age-matched healthy donors and was strongly correlated with circulating CD8+ T-cell counts.

The time point label on this specimen signifies: progressive disease on ibrutinib. For TCR beta library preparation, 1.5 to 2 micrograms of genomic DNA were extracted from the cryopreserved PBMCs. High-throughput TCR beta sequencing was performed on longitudinal blood samples from CLL patients receiving ibrutinib monotherapy. The patients took part in an open-label, single-center phase 2 trial of ibrutinib monotherapy. The TCR was taken from a human donor with chronic lymphocytic leukemia. Sequences were derived from PBMCs, sampled at disease progression, from a patient treated with ibrutinib.

The DNA sequence is as follows: TGCGCCAGCAGCCACCACGGGGTCCGGGACAGTTTCATTTATGGCTACACCTTC. This encodes CASSHHGVRDSFIYGYTF. The chain is made from TRBV4-1 and TRBJ1-2; a stretch of 7 junction bases matches TRBD1. V is cut back by 3 bases and J by 5 bases, with 18 bases in the junction unmatched. Looking up the germline V gene yields CDR1 MGHRA and CDR2 YSYEKL. From the cysteine through the phenylalanine, the CDR3 covers 18 amino acids. Of the read, only the CDR3 DNA is kept; its 54 bases are in frame from base 1.